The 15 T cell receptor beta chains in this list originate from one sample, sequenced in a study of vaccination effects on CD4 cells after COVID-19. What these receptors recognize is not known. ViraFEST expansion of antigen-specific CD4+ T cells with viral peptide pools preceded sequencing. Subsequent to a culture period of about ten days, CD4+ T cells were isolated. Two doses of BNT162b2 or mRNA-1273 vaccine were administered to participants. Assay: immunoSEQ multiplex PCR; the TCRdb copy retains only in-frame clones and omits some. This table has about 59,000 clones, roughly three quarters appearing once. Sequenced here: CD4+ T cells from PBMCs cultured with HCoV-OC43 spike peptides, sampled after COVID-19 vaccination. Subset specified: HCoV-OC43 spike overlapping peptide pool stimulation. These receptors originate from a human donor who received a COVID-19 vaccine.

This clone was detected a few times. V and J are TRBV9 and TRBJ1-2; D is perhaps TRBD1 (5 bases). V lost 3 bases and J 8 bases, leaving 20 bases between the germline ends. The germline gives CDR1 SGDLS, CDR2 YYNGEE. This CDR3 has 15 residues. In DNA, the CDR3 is TGTGCCAGCAGCGGCCAAGGGACTCAGCGGGTAGGCTACACCTTC. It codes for CASSGQGTQRVGYTF.

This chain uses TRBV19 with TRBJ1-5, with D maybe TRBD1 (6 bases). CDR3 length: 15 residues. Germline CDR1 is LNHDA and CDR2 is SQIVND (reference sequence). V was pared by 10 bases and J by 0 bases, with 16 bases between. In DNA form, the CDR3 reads TGTGCCACCAAAAGGGGGGAGTCTAGCAATCAGCCCCAGCATTTT. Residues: CATKRGESSNQPQHF.

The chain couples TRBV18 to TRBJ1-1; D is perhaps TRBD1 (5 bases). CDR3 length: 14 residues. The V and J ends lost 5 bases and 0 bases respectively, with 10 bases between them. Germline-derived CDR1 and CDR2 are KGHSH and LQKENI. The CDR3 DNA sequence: TGTGCCAGCTCAGGGCAGGGACTGAACACTGAAGCTTTCTTT. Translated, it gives CASSGQGLNTEAFF. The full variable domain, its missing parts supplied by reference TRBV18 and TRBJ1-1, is NAGVMQNPRHLVRRRGQEARLRCSPMKGHSHVYWYRQLPEEGLKFMVYLQKENIIDESGMPKERFSAEFPKEGPSILRIQQVVRGDSAAYFCASSGQGLNTEAFFGQGTRLTVV.

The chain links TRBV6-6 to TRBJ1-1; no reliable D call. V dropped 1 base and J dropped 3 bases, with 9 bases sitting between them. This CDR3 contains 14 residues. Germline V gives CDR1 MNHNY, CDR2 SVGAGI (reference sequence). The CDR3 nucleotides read TGTGCCAGCAGTTACTTTAACCGGGACACTGAAGCTTTCTTT. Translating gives CASSYFNRDTEAFF.

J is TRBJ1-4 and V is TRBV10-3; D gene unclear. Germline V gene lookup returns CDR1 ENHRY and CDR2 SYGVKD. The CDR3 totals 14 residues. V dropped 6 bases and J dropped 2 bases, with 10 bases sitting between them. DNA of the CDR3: TGTGCCATCAGCTCCGGGAAGACTAATGAAAAACTGTTTTTT. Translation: CAISSGKTNEKLFF.

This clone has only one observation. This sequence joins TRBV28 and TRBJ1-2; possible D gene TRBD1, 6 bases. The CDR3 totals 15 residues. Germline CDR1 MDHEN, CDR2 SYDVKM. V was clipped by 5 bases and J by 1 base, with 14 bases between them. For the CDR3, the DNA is TGTGCCAGCAGTGTGCCCGGACAGCTTAACTATGGCTACACCTTC. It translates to CASSVPGQLNYGYTF.

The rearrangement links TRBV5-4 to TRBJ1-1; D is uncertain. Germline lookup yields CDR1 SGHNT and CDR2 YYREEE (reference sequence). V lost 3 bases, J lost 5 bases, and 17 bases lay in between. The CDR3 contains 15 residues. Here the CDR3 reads CASSYGSDFWTEAFF. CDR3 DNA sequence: TGTGCCAGCAGCTATGGCTCGGACTTCTGGACTGAAGCTTTCTTT.

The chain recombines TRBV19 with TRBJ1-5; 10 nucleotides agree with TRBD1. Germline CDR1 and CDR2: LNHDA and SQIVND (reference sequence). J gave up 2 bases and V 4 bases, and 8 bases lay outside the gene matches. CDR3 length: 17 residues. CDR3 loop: CASSTRTGGIGNQPQHF. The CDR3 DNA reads TGTGCCAGTAGTACCCGGACAGGGGGAATCGGCAATCAGCCCCAGCATTTT. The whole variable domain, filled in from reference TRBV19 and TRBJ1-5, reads DGGITQSPKYLFRKEGQNVTLSCEQNLNHDAMYWYRQDPGQGLRLIYYSQIVNDFQKGDIAEGYSVSREKKESFPLTVTSAQKNPTAFYLCASSTRTGGIGNQPQHFGDGTRLSIL.

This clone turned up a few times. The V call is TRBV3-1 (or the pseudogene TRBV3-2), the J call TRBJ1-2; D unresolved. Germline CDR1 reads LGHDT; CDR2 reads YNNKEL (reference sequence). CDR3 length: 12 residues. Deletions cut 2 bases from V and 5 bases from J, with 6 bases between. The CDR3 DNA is TGTGCCAGCAGCCAAACGGCATATGGCTACACCTTC. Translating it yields CASSQTAYGYTF.

The CDR3 reads CASSRGYNEKLFF. The CDR3 nucleotides read TGTGCCAGCAGTCGAGGATATAATGAAAAACTGTTTTTT. This chain uses TRBV7-8 with TRBJ1-4; D is unresolved. The CDR3 has 13 residues. V was clipped by 6 bases and J by 4 bases, with 9 bases between them. CDR1 and CDR2 (germline): SGHVS, FQNEAQ.

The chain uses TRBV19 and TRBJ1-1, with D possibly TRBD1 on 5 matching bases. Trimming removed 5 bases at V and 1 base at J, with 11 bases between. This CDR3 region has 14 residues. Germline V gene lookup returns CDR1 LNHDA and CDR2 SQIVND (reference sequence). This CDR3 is CASSAQAGNTEAFF. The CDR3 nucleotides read TGTGCCAGTAGTGCACAGGCAGGGAACACTGAAGCTTTCTTT. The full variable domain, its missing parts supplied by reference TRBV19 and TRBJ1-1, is DGGITQSPKYLFRKEGQNVTLSCEQNLNHDAMYWYRQDPGQGLRLIYYSQIVNDFQKGDIAEGYSVSREKKESFPLTVTSAQKNPTAFYLCASSAQAGNTEAFFGQGTRLTVV.

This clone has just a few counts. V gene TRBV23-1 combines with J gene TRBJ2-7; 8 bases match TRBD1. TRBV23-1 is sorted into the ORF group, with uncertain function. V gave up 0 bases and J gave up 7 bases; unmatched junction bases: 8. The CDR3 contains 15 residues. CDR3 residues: CASSQSSQGAREQYV. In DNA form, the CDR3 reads TGCGCCAGCAGTCAATCAAGCCAGGGGGCGAGGGAGCAGTACGTC.

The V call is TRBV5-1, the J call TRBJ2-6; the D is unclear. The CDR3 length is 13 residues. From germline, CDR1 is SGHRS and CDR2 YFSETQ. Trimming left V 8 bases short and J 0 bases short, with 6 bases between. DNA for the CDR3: TGCGCCAGTTCAGTCTCTGGGGCCAACGTCCTGACTTTC. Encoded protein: CASSVSGANVLTF.

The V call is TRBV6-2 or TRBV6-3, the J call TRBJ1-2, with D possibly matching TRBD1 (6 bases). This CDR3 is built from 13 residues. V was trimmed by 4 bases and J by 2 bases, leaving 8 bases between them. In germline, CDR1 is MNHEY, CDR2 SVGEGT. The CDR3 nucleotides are TGTGCCAGCAGTTCAGGACAGAACTATGGCTACACCTTC. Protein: CASSSGQNYGYTF.

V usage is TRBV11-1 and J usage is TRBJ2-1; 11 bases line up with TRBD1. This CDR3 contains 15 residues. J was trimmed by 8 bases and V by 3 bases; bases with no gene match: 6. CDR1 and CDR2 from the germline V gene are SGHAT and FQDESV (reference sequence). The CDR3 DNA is TGTGCCAGCAGCTTGGGGACAGGGGGAGCGTATGAGCAGTTCTTC. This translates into CASSLGTGGAYEQFF.